Listed below are T cell receptor beta chains from one sample, sequenced in a study of early T cells in non-severe SARS-CoV-2 infection. One entry per CDR3 protein results from TCRdb running MiXCR on the 5' RACE reads. The sample gives tens of thousands of distinct CDR3 sequences, 9.5% to 12% of which show up once; about 5.8% is in the top ten. Sequencing was performed on whole blood, taken at baseline. The receptors originated from an adult who was a healthcare worker with PCR-confirmed SARS-CoV-2 infection or an uninfected control (not recorded which). Each CDR3 is given with its conserved first and last residue. Fields, in order: V gene, D gene, J gene, clone size, CDR3 DNA, CDR3 protein. D genes are given only for firm matches. Size is omitted from some rows. Given values are once, few, many or a class for expanded clones.

TRBV7-2	TRBD1	TRBJ2-2	many	TGTGCCAGCAGCCCCACAGGGGCCGACACCGGGGAGCTGTTTTTT	CASSPTGADTGELFF
TRBV27	NA	TRBJ2-5	few	TGTGCCAGCAGTTCCGAGGTTCGGGAGACCCAGTACTTC	CASSSEVRETQYF
TRBV6-2/TRBV6-3	NA	TRBJ1-4	few	TGTGCCAGCAGTCCCGGCAGGGATGGTGAAAAACTGTTTTTT	CASSPGRDGEKLFF
TRBV18	NA	TRBJ1-2	NA	TGTGCCAGCTCACCAACAAGGCGGGACGGCTACACCTTC	CASSPTRRDGYTF
TRBV7-8	NA	TRBJ2-2	few	TGTGCCAGCAGCTTAGATCAGGCCGGGGAGCTGTTTTTT	CASSLDQAGELFF
TRBV3-1	NA	TRBJ2-1	once	TGTGCCAGCAGCCAAGTGGCTGAGCAGTTCTTC	CASSQVAEQFF
TRBV6-2/TRBV6-3	NA	TRBJ2-1	many	TGTGCCAGCAGCGAGCGGAATGAGCAGTTCTTC	CASSERNEQFF
TRBV5-4	TRBD2	TRBJ2-1	NA	TGTGCCAGCAGCACCCCACTAGCGGGAGGATACAATGAGCAGTTCTTC	CASSTPLAGGYNEQFF
TRBV12-3/TRBV12-4	NA	TRBJ2-7	NA	TGTGCCAGCAGTACGGACCAACGAAAGCAGTACTTC	CASSTDQRKQYF
TRBV29-1	NA	TRBJ1-2	NA	TGCAGCGTTGAGGAACCTTACCCCTCTAACTATGGCTACACCTTC	CSVEEPYPSNYGYTF
TRBV2	TRBD1	TRBJ2-5	NA	TGTGCCAGCAGCGAGGGACAGTCGATCCAAGAGACCCAGTACTTC	CASSEGQSIQETQYF
TRBV5-1	NA	TRBJ2-1	NA	TGCGCCAGCAGCTCGCTAGGGACCCCTAACAATGAGCAGTTCTTC	CASSSLGTPNNEQFF
TRBV29-1	NA	TRBJ1-1	few	TGCAGCGTTGTTGTGGACCTGAACACTGAAGCTTTCTTT	CSVVVDLNTEAFF
TRBV19	NA	TRBJ2-1	NA	TGTGCCACCTCGGGCCCATACAATGAGCAGTTCTTC	CATSGPYNEQFF
TRBV3-1	NA	TRBJ2-7	NA	TGTGCCAGCAGCCAAGATGATACAGCCTACGAGCAGTACTTC	CASSQDDTAYEQYF
TRBV18	TRBD2	TRBJ2-7	medium-sized	TGTGCCAGCTCACTCGGGGGGGCGGAGAGCGAGCAGTACTTC	CASSLGGAESEQYF
TRBV3-1	NA	TRBJ1-1	NA	TGTGCCAGCAGCCAAGGAGGCGGGCACACTGAAGCTTTCTTT	CASSQGGGHTEAFF
TRBV5-1	NA	TRBJ2-7	NA	TGCGCCAGCAGCGGAGGGTTTAGGGTCGGCGAGCAGTACTTC	CASSGGFRVGEQYF
TRBV9	NA	TRBJ2-7	NA	TGTGCCAGCAGCCCCCGGGGGCTAGTTGGCCCCTTTGAGCAGTACTTC	CASSPRGLVGPFEQYF
TRBV5-1	NA	TRBJ2-7	few	TGCGCCAGCAGCTTAAGGTTATCCTACGAGCAGTACTTC	CASSLRLSYEQYF
TRBV19	NA	TRBJ2-4	NA	TGTGCCAGTATGGGGGGTATCAACATTCAGTACTTC	CASMGGINIQYF
TRBV7-9	NA	TRBJ2-7	NA	TGTGCCAGCAGCGCCTGGACGAACTACGAGCAGTACTTC	CASSAWTNYEQYF
TRBV29-1	NA	TRBJ1-1	NA	TGCAGCGTTGTTTTAGACTCAGGGAGTCCCAGTGAAGCTTTCTTT	CSVVLDSGSPSEAFF
TRBV6-5	NA	TRBJ1-6	many	TGTGCCAGCACCGGGGGGGAGGCTTCACCCCTCCACTTT	CASTGGEASPLHF
TRBV10-3	NA	TRBJ2-7	NA	TGTGCCATCAGTGAAGGGTCCTACGAGCAGTACTTC	CAISEGSYEQYF
TRBV4-3	NA	TRBJ2-3	NA	TGCGCCAGCAGCCAAGTTGCGGGGAGTAGGTCAGATACGCAGTATTTT	CASSQVAGSRSDTQYF
TRBV20-1	TRBD1	TRBJ1-6	few	TGCAGTGCTAGAGGACAGGGGTTATTTCCCCCCCTCCACTTT	CSARGQGLFPPLHF
TRBV6-6	NA	TRBJ2-7	few	TGTGCCAGCAGCTACCAACCGGTACAGGGAACCTACGAGCAGTACTTC	CASSYQPVQGTYEQYF
TRBV4-1	TRBD1	TRBJ2-7	few	TGCGCCAGCAGCCAAAGCGTTCCCGGACAGGGTAGGGACGAGCAGTACTTC	CASSQSVPGQGRDEQYF
TRBV24-1	TRBD2	TRBJ2-3	many	TGTGCCACCAGTGCTCCTCCACTAGCGGGAGAGAGGACAGATACGCAGTATTTT	CATSAPPLAGERTDTQYF
TRBV6-2/TRBV6-3	NA	TRBJ2-7	few	TGTGCCAGCAGAACAGGCTACGAGCAGTACTTC	CASRTGYEQYF
TRBV7-2	NA	TRBJ2-3	NA	TGTGCCAGCAGCCCCCATTTAGTCCGAGATACGCAGTATTTT	CASSPHLVRDTQYF